This TCR beta chain stems from a study of post-analysis software for immune sequencing data. The study, taken as a whole, reports: Compared with controls, patients showed significantly lower normalized Chao1 diversity. Roughly five TRBV segments appeared more often in patients than in controls, and TRBV5-6, TRBV5-1 and TRBV20-1 were among these.

The table lists this clonotype with many counts. Antigen: not known. TCR beta libraries were prepared from cDNA with unique molecular identifiers. Via MiXCR, TCRdb re-called the PCR reads, giving one row per CDR3 protein. The sample contains 180,000 or so distinct CDR3 sequences, approximately 28% of which appear only once. Germline V gene sequence: CDR1 MNHNY, CDR2 SVGAGI (reference sequence). The CDR3 covers 15 residues. The germline V and J ends were trimmed by 2 bases and 0 bases, with 10 bases remaining between them. The J gene is TRBJ1-2, the V gene TRBV6-6; tentative D call: TRBD1 (5 bases). This sequence was found in a girl under 18 with multiple sclerosis. The sequenced sample consisted of blood. This chain's CDR3 is CASSYPGASNYGYTF. CDR3 sequence (DNA): TGTGCCAGCAGTTACCCCGGGGCCTCTAACTATGGCTACACCTTC.